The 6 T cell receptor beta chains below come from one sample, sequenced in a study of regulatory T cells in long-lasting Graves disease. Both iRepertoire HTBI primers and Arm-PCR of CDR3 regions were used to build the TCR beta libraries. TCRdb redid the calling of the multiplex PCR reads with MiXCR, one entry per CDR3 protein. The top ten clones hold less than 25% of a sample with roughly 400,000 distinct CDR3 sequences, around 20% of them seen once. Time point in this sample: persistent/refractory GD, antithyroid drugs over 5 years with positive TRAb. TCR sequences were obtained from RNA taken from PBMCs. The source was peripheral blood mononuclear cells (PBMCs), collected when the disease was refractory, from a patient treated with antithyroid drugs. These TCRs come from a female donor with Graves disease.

Here the CDR3 reads CASSQESETSGSAYEQYF. CDR3 coding DNA: TGTGCCAGCAGCCAAGAATCCGAGACTAGCGGGTCAGCCTACGAGCAGTACTTC. The V call is TRBV4-2, the J call TRBJ2-7, with 10 nucleotides matching TRBD2. V trimming: 0 bases; J trimming: 2 bases; junction bases outside the gene matches: 10. The CDR3 runs 18 residues. Germline V CDR1 and CDR2: LGHNA, YNFKEQ.

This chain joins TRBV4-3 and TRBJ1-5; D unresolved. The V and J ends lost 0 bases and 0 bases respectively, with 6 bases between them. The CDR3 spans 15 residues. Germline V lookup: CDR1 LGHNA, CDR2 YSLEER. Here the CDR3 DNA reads TGCGCCAGCAGCCAAGAAATTACTAGCAATCAGCCCCAGCATTTT. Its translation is CASSQEITSNQPQHF.

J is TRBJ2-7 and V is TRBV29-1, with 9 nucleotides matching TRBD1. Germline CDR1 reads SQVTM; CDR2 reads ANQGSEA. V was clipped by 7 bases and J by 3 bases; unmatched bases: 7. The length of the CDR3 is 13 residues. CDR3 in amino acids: CSAHATGGYEQYF. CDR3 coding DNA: TGCAGCGCCCACGCGACAGGGGGCTACGAGCAGTACTTC.

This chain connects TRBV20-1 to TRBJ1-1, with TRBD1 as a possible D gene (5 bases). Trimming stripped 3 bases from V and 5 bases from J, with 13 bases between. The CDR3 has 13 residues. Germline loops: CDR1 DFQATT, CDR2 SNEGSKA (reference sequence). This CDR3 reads CSARDGARTEAFF. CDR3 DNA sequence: TGCAGTGCTAGGGATGGGGCTAGGACTGAAGCTTTCTTT.

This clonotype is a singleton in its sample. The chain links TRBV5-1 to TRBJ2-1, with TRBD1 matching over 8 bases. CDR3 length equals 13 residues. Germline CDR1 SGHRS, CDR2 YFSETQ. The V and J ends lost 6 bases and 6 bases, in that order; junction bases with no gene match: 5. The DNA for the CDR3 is TGCGCCAGCACCGCGGACAGGGTCAATGAGCAGTTCTTC. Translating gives CASTADRVNEQFF.

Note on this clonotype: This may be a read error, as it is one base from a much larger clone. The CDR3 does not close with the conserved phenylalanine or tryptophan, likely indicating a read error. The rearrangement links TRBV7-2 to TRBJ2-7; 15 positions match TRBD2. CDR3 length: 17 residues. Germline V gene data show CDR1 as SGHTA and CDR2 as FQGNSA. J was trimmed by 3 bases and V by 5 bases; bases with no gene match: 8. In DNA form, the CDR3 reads TGTGCCAGCAGCGCGGGACTAGCGGGAGGACCCCACTACGAGCAGTACTCC. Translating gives CASSAGLAGGPHYEQYS.